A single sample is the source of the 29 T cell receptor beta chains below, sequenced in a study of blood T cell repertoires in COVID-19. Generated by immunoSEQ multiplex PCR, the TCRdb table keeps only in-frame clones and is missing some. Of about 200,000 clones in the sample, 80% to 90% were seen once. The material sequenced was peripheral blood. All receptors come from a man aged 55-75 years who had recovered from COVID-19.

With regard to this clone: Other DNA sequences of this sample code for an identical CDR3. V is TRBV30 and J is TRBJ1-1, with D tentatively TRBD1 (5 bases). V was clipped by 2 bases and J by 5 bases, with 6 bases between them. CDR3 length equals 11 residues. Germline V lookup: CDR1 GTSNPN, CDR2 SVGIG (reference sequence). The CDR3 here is CAWSRGTEAFF. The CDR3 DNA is TGTGCCTGGAGTAGGGGAACTGAAGCTTTCTTT.

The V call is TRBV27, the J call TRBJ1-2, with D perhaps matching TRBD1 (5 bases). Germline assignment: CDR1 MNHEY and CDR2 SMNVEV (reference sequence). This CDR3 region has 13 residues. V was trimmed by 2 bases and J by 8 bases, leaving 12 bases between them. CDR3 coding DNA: TGTGCCAGCAGTTTAACAGGTTCTGGGGGCTACACCTTC. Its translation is CASSLTGSGGYTF.

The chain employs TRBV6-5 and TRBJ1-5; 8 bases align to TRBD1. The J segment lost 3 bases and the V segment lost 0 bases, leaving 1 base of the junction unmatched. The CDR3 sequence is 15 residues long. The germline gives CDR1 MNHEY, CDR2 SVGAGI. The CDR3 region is CASSYSGQVNQPQHF. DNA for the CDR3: TGTGCCAGCAGTTACTCGGGACAGGTCAATCAGCCCCAGCATTTT.

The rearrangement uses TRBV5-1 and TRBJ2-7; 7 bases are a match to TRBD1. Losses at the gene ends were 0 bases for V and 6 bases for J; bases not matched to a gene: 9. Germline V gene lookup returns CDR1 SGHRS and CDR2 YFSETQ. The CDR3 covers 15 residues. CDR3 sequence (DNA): TGCGCCAGCAGCTTGGGGCAGGGGGTCACCGTCGAGCAGTACTTC. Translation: CASSLGQGVTVEQYF.

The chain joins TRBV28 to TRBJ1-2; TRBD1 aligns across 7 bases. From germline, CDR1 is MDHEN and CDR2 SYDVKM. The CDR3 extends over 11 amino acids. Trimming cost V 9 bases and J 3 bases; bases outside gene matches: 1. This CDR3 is CARQGHYGYTF. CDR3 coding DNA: TGTGCCAGACAGGGGCACTATGGCTACACCTTC.

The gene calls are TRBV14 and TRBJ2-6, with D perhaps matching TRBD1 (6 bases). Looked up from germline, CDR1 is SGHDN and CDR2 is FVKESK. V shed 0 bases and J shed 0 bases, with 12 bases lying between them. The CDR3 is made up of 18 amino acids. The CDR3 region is CASSQDAGAISGANVLTF. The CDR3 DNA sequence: TGTGCCAGCAGCCAAGATGCAGGGGCAATCTCTGGGGCCAACGTCCTGACTTTC.

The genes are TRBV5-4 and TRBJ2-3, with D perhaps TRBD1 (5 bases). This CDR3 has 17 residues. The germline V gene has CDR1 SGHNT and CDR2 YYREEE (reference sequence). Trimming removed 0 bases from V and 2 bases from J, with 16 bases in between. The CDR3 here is CASSLERGSGVTDTQYF. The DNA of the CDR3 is TGTGCCAGCAGCTTGGAAAGGGGTTCAGGAGTCACAGATACGCAGTATTTT.

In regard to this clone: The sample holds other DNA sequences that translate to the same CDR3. The CDR3 region is CASSRTSGGANEQFF. CDR3 DNA: TGTGCCAGCAGCCGGACTAGCGGGGGGGCAAATGAGCAGTTCTTC. The chain uses TRBV7-9 and TRBJ2-1; 15 bases fit TRBD2. Germline loops: CDR1 SEHNR, CDR2 FQNEAQ (reference sequence). J was trimmed by 7 bases and V by 5 bases; bases with no gene match: 3. This CDR3 is built from 15 residues.

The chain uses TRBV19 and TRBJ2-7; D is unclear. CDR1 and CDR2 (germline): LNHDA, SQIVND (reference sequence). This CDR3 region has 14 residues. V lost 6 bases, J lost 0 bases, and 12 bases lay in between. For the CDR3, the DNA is TGTGCCAGTAGCCCCACCCGAGGCTCCTACGAGCAGTACTTC. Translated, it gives CASSPTRGSYEQYF.

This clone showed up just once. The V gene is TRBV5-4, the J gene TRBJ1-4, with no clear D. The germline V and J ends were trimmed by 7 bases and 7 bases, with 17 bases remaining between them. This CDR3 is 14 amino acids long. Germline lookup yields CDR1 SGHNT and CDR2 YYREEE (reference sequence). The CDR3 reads CASSARGSVEKLFF. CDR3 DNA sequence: TGTGCCAGCTCTGCCCGGGGATCGGTTGAAAAACTGTTTTTT.

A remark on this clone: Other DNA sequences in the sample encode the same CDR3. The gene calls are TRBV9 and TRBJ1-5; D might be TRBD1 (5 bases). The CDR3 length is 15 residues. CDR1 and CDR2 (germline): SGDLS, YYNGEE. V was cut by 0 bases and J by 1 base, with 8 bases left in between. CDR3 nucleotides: TGTGCCAGCAGCGTAGCAGCAGGGAGCAATCAGCCCCAGCATTTT. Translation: CASSVAAGSNQPQHF.

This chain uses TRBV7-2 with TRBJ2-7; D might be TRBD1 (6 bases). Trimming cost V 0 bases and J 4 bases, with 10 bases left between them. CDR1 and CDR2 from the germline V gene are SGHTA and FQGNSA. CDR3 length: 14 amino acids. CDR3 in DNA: TGTGCCAGCAGCTTAGCCAGGGGCGGGTACGAGCAGTACTTC. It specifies CASSLARGGYEQYF. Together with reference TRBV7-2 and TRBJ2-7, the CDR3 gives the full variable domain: GAGVSQSPSNKVTEKGKDVELRCDPISGHTALYWYRQSLGQGLEFLIYFQGNSAPDKSGLPSDRFSAERTGGSVSTLTIQRTQQEDSAVYLCASSLARGGYEQYFGPGTRLTVT.

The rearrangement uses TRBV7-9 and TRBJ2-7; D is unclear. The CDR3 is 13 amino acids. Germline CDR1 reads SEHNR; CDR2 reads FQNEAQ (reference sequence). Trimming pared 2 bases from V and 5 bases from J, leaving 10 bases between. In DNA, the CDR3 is TGTGCCAGCAGCTTAATCACAGCACACGAGCAGTACTTC. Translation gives CASSLITAHEQYF.

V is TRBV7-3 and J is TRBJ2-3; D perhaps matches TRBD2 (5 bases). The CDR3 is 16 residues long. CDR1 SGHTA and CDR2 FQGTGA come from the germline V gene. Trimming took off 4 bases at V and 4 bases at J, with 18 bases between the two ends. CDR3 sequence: CASSSIVRAGADTQYF. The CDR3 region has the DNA TGTGCCAGCAGCTCAATAGTGAGGGCCGGGGCAGATACGCAGTATTTT. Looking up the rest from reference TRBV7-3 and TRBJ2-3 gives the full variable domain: GAGVSQTPSNKVTEKGKYVELRCDPISGHTALYWYRQSLGQGPEFLIYFQGTGAADDSGLPNDRFFAVRPEGSVSTLKIQRTERGDSAVYLCASSSIVRAGADTQYFGPGTRLTVL.

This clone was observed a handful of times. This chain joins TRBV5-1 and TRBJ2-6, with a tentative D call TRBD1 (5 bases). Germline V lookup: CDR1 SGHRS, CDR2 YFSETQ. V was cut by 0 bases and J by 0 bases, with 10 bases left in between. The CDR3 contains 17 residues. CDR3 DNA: TGCGCCAGCAGCTTGGAACCGCAGGGCTCTGGGGCCAACGTCCTGACTTTC. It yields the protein CASSLEPQGSGANVLTF. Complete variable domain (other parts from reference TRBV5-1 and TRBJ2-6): KAGVTQTPRYLIKTRGQQVTLSCSPISGHRSVSWYQQTPGQGLQFLFEYFSETQRNKGNFPGRFSGRQFSNSRSEMNVSTLELGDSALYLCASSLEPQGSGANVLTFGAGSRLTVL.

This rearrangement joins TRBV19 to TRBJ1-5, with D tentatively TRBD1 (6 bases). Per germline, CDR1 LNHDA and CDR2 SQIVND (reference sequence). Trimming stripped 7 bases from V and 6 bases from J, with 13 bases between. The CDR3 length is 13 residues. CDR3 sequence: CASKQGWPQPQHF. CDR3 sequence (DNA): TGTGCCAGTAAGCAGGGGTGGCCTCAGCCCCAGCATTTT.

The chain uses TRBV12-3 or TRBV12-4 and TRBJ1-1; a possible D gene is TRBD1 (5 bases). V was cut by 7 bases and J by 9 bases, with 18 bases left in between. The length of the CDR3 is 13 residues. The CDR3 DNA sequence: TGTGCCAGCACTACGGACATTACGGACAAAGCTTTCTTT. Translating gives CASTTDITDKAFF.

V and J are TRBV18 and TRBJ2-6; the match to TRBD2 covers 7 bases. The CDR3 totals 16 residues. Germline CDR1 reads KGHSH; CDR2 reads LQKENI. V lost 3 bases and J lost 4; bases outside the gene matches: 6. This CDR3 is CASSPTGGAGANVLTF. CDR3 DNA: TGTGCCAGCTCACCGACGGGGGGAGCCGGGGCCAACGTCCTGACTTTC.

The chain's CDR3 is CATSDRINQPQHF. In DNA, the CDR3 is TGTGCCACCAGTGACAGGATTAATCAGCCCCAGCATTTT. The rearrangement uses TRBV24-1 and TRBJ1-5; D remains ambiguous. The germline CDR1 and CDR2 sequences are KGHDR and SFDVKD. Trimming shortened V by 4 bases and J by 4 bases, and 7 bases separated the two germline ends. The CDR3 has 13 residues.

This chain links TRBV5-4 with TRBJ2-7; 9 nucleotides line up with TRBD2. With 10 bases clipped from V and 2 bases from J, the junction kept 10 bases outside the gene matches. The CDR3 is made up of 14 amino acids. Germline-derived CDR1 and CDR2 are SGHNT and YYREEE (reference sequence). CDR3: CAGGTSGRAYEQYF. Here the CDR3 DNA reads TGTGCCGGGGGAACTAGCGGGCGTGCCTACGAGCAGTACTTC.

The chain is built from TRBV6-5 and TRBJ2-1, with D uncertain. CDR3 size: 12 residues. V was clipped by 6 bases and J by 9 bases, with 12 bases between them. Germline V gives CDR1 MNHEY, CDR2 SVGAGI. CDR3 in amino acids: CASSRTGGEQFF. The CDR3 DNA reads TGTGCCAGCAGCCGTACGGGTGGTGAGCAGTTCTTC.

CDR3 region: CASNFPGGPTEAFF. Written as DNA, the CDR3 is TGTGCCAGTAATTTTCCAGGGGGCCCCACTGAAGCTTTCTTT. The chain uses TRBV19 and TRBJ1-1; 8 bases are shared with TRBD1. V trimming: 7 bases; J trimming: 4 bases; junction bases outside the gene matches: 8. CDR1 is LNHDA and CDR2 is SQIVND in the germline V gene (reference sequence). This CDR3 is 14 amino acids long.

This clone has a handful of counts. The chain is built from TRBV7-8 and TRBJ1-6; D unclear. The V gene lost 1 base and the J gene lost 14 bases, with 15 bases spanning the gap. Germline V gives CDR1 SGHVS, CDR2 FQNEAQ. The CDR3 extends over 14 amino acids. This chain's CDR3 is CASSLGGSDFTLHF. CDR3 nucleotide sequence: TGTGCCAGCAGCTTAGGAGGGAGCGATTTCACCCTCCACTTT. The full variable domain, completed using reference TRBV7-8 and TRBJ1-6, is GAGVSQSPRYKVAKRGQDVALRCDPISGHVSLFWYQQALGQGPEFLTYFQNEAQLDKSGLPSDRFFAERPEGSVSTLKIQRTQQEDSAVYLCASSLGGSDFTLHFGNGTRLTVT.

The CDR3, as DNA: TGTGCCATCAGAGGACTAGCGGGGACCGGGGAGCTGTTTTTT. Translated: CAIRGLAGTGELFF. The chain recombines TRBV10-3 with TRBJ2-2; TRBD2 matches 12 bases. Germline V lookup: CDR1 ENHRY, CDR2 SYGVKD. The CDR3 loop spans 14 amino acids. The V and J ends lost 6 bases and 5 bases, in that order; junction bases with no gene match: 1.

The CDR3 spells CASSSKALLGGEKLFF. The CDR3 nucleotides read TGTGCCAGCAGCTCAAAGGCCCTACTCGGAGGTGAAAAACTGTTTTTT. The V call is TRBV7-9, the J call TRBJ1-4; D gene uncertain. Trimming cost V 4 bases and J 7 bases, with 19 bases left between them. The CDR3 sequence is 16 residues long. Germline CDR1 reads SEHNR; CDR2 reads FQNEAQ (reference sequence).

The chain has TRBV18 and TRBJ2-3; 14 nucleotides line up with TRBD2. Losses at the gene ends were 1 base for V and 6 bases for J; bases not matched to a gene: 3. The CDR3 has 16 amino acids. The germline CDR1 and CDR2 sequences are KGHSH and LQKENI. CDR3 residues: CASSPRGTSGSDTQYF. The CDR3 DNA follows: TGTGCCAGCTCACCACGTGGGACTAGCGGGAGTGATACGCAGTATTTT.

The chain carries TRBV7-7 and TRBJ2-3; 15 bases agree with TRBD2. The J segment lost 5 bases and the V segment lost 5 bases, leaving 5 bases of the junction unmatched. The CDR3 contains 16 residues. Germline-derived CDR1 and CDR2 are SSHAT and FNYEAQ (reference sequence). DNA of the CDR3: TGTGCCAGCAGCAGGGGACTAGCGGGGGGTAGAGATACGCAGTATTTT. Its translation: CASSRGLAGGRDTQYF.

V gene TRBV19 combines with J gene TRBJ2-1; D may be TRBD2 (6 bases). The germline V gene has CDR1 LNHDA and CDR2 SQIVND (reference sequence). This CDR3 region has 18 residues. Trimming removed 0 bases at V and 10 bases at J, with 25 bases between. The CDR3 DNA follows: TGTGCCAGTAGTATAGATCAATTGAGCGGGCCCCGAAAGGGGGAGCAGTTCTTC. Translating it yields CASSIDQLSGPRKGEQFF.

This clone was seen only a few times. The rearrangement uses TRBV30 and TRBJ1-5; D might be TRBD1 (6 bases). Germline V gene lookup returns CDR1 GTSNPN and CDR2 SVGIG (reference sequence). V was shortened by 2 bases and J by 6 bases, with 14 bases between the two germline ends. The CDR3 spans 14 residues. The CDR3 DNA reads TGTGCCTGGAGTCCAGCAGGGGTAGGTCAGCCCCAGCATTTT. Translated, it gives CAWSPAGVGQPQHF.